This T cell receptor (beta chain) emerged from a study of long-term antiretroviral therapy in people with HIV (dated by TCRdb to 2022 to 2024). About the full investigation: Collection of the earliest samples took place about a decade ahead of the 2015 WHO recommendation for immediate ART, at a time when ART was typically delayed until CD4 counts fell. A retrospective serial study tested whether ART initiation and durable HIV suppression were associated with changes in peripheral blood TRB repertoire composition and diversity. The cohort contributed about 200 cryopreserved PBMC samples from about 31 adults with confirmed HIV infection, collected serially over a mean of 6 years (range 1-12). Eleven of the 30 participants with HIV were female. Test extractions of a monoclonal T-cell line alongside 30 to 35 polyclonal samples showed no cross-contamination during QIAcube processing.

From cysteine to phenylalanine, the CDR3 is 11 amino acids long. Only CDR3 DNA remains: 33 bases, in frame from the first base. The junction carries 6 bases between V and J, which are trimmed by 7 bases and 3 bases respectively. Based on the germline V gene (reference sequence), the CDR1 and CDR2 sequences are SEHNR and FQNEAQ. Comments on this clone: Its cognate antigen has yet to be identified. The sample holds no much larger clone one base away, and base qualities are not on file.

What the authors observed across the whole study: Inferences about post-ART repertoire changes were limited because no data were available on ART adherence, viral resistance or therapy changes. Because pre-ART samples had limited cell numbers, profiling was done on unsorted PBMC rather than on sorted CD4+ and CD8+ T cells. A significant increase in TRB diversity was found to be associated with ART initiation, although TRB diversity was observed to remain significantly below that of transplant donor controls even after long-term ART. The samples span the years 2004 to 2017, and the ART regimens used at that time may not be as effective as current regimens. Limited PBMC availability meant only the TCR beta chain was sequenced, without alpha chain pairing. HIV repertoires had narrower CDR3 length ranges than controls, and the network structure suggested an antigen-experienced repertoire that shifted only slightly toward naive after ART. Expanded TRB clones identified before ART initiation dominated the repertoire across all time points, though the dominance fluctuated and decreased in many PLHIV after ART.

Sequencing of the TRB variable region was done with the immunoSEQ hsTCRB v3.0 assay at survey level resolution. The targeted TRB sequencing depth was roughly 40,000-55,000 T-cell genomes per sample. An Illumina MiSeq with a v3 150-cycle kit was used to sequence the pooled TRB libraries. In the source study's methods: Repertoire analysis was run in R within a reproducible Nextflow workflow that covered QC, data transformation and analysis. Custom analyses were implemented in LymphoSeq2, an R package for AIRR-Seq data exploration. A few samples yielding fewer than 5000 total TRB sequences were excluded, leaving over 150 analyzed HIV repertoires. Among the 170 to 200 retained HIV repertoires, under 65 were collected before ART initiation and 129 after ART initiation. Repertoires were downsampled to 5000 TRB nucleotide sequences, with summary statistics averaged over 100 downsampling iterations. Only TRB sequences with CDR3 regions of at least seven amino acids were retained for analysis. Diversity was measured with a Shannon entropy-derived clonality score and the Gini coefficient. In the repertoire networks, any two of the top 5000 CDR3 amino acid sequences were connected whenever the two sequences differed by an edit distance of one. GLIPH2 predicted antigen specificity groups and MHC restriction for TRB CDR3 amino acid sequences. CDR3 amino acid sequences were matched against VDJdb and McPAS-TCR to flag known CMV, EBV, HIV or tissue antigen associations. Pre-ART, post-ART and control groups were compared with Wilcoxon signed-rank tests and Holm-Bonferroni correction. Here the immuneACCESS table is served through TCRdb, limited to in-frame sequences with V and J called. Missing clones are a known gap in these copies; in checked studies unresolved V genes cover under half, and the rest lacks a known reason. The DNA was the basis for D and trimming; V, J and clone size are from that table. The table for this sample lists around 25,000 clones; just over 85% of them were counted only once. The ten top clones hold under 5.5% of the sample.

To be included, a participant needed at least one PBMC sample from before ART initiation plus at least two post-ART samples. All participants with HIV were treated in the United States of America. Cryopreserved samples of 1-10 million PBMC were thawed and washed before DNA extraction. At the time of the earliest PBMC sample, participants with HIV were aged between 23 and 54 years. PBMC samples from each participant spanned 1-4 timepoints before ART initiation and 2-8 timepoints after ART initiation, with a median of 7 samples. For every participant, serial HIV viral load, CD4+ T-cell count, ART history and demographic data were obtained. Genomic DNA was extracted from unsorted PBMC with a Qiagen kit on a QIAcube, with processing performed in batches of 12 samples.

This receptor was taken from a man under 40 with HIV. The material sequenced was unsorted PBMCs, taken more than 4.3 years after starting antiretroviral therapy. This sequence uses TRBV7-9 and TRBJ1-1, with the D gene call left open. The DNA sequence is given as TGTGCCAGCACCCAAGACACTGAAGCTTTCTTT. Its coded protein is CASTQDTEAFF.